This TCR beta chain was sequenced in a study of graft-versus-host responses after intestinal transplantation. Study in general: The transplants performed in recipients were multivisceral, liver-intestinal, or isolated intestinal. The recipients all started with anti-thymocyte globulin induction and then took tacrolimus and steroids for around three years. Study-wide findings and caveats: GvH clones were found in recipient marrow; some appeared first in ileum or blood. Peak circulating GvH clone levels were associated with early post-transplant HvG declines.

The V end lost 1 base, the J end lost 8 bases, and 15 bases lay between the germline ends. Germline V gene data show CDR1 as SGHAT and CDR2 as FQNNGV. This CDR3 spans 14 amino acids. This clone was recorded only once. No antigen is known for it. Only in-frame clones appear in the TCRdb table, and some are missing; sequencing was by immunoSEQ multiplex PCR. Of around 88,000 clones in the sample, roughly four fifths are singletons; the top ten hold 15% to 20%. This chain joins TRBV11-2 and TRBJ2-7; no clear D gene. This TCR came from a human donor who received an intestinal transplant. The specimen was unstimulated CD8+ T cells sorted from spleen or lymph node cells, collected before intestinal transplant. The CDR3 reads CASSLAGFGLQQYF. The CDR3 bases are TGTGCCAGCAGCTTAGCTGGGTTTGGGCTACAGCAGTACTTC.